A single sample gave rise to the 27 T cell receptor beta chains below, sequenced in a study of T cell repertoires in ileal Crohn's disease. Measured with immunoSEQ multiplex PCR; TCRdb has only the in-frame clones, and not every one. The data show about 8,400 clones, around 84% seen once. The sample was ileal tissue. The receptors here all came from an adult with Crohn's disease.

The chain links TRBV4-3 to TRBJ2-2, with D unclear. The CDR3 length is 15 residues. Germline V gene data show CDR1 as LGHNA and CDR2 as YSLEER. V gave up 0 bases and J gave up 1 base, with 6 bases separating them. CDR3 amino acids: CASSQDRLNTGELFF. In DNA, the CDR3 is TGCGCCAGCAGCCAAGACAGGCTGAACACCGGGGAGCTGTTTTTT.

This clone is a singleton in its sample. The CDR3, as DNA: TGTGCCAGCAGCGCAAACGACAGGGGGGGCTACACCTTC. It specifies CASSANDRGGYTF. The chain carries TRBV7-9 and TRBJ1-2; 9 positions match TRBD1. The trim removed 5 bases at V and 8 bases at J, leaving 6 bases unmatched. CDR3 length: 13 residues. CDR1 is SEHNR, CDR2 FQNEAQ, per germline (reference sequence).

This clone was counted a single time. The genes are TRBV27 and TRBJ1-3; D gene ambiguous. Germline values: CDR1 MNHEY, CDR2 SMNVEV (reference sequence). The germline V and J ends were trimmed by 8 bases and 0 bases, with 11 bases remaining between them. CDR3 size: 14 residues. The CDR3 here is CASSLSYSGNTIYF. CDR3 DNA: TGTGCCAGCTCCTTATCGTACTCTGGAAACACCATATATTTT.

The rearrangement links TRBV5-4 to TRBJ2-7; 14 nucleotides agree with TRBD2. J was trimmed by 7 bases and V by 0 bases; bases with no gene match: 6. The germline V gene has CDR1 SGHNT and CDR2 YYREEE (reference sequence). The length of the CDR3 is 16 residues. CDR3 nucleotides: TGTGCCAGCAGCTTGGGGGGACTAGCGGGAGATCGGGAGCAGTACTTC. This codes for CASSLGGLAGDREQYF.

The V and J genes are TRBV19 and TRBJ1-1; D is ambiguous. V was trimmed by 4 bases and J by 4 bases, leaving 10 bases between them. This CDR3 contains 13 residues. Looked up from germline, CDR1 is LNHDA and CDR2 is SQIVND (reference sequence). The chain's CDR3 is CASSSRGPTEAFF. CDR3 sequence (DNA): TGTGCCAGTAGTAGCAGAGGGCCCACTGAAGCTTTCTTT.

The CDR3 DNA reads as TGTGCCAGCAGTTCGGGACTAGCGAAGACAGATACGCAGTATTTT. The encoded protein is CASSSGLAKTDTQYF. The rearrangement joins TRBV6-5 to TRBJ2-3; TRBD2 agrees at 10 bases. Per the germline V gene, CDR1 is MNHEY and CDR2 is SVGAGI. The CDR3 sequence is 15 residues long. V was pared by 4 bases and J by 3 bases, with 4 bases of the junction left unmatched.

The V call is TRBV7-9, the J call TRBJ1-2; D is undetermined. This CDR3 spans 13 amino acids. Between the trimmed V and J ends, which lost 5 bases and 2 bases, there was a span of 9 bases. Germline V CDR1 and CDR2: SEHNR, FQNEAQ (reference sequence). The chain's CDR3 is CASSRGANYGYTF. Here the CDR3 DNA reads TGTGCCAGCAGCCGGGGAGCCAACTATGGCTACACCTTC. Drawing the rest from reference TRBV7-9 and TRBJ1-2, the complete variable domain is DTGVSQNPRHKITKRGQNVTFRCDPISEHNRLYWYRQTLGQGPEFLTYFQNEAQLEKSRLLSDRFSAERPKGSFSTLEIQRTEQGDSAMYLCASSRGANYGYTFGSGTRLTVV.

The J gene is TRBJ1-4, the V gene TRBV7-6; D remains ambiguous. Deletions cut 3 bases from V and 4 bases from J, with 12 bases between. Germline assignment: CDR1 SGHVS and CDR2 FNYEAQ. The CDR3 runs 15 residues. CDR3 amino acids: CASSFLAENNEKLFF. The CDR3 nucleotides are TGTGCCAGCAGCTTCTTGGCGGAAAATAATGAAAAACTGTTTTTT.

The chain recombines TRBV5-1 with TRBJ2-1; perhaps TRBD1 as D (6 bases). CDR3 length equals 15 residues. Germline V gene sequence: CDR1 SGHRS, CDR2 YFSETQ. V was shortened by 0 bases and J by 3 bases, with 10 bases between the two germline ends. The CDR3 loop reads CASSLDEGGYNEQFF. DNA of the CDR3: TGCGCCAGCAGCTTGGATGAAGGGGGCTACAATGAGCAGTTCTTC.

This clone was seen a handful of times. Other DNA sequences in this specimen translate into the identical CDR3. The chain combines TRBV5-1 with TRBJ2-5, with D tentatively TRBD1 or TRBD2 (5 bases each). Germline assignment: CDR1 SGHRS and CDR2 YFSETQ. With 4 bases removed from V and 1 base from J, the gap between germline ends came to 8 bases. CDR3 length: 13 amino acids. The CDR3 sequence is CASSLGGQETQYF. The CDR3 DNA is TGCGCCAGCAGCCTTGGGGGCCAAGAGACCCAGTACTTC.

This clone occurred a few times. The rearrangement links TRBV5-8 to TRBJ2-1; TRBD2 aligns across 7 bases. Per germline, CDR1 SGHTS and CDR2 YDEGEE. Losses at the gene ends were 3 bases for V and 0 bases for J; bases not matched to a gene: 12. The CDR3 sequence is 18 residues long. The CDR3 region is CASSSRAGMGSSYNEQFF. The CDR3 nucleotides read TGTGCCAGCAGCTCTCGAGCGGGAATGGGGAGCTCCTACAATGAGCAGTTCTTC.

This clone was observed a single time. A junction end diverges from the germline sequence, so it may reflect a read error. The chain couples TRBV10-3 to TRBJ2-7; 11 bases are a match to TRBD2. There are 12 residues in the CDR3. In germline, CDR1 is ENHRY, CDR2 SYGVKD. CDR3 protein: CAISERLAGQSF. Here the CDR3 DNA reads TGTGCCATCAGTGAAAGACTAGCGGGACAATCCTTC.

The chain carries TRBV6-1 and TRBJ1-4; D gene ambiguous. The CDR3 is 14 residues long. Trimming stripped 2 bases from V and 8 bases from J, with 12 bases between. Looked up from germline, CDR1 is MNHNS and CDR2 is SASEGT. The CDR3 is CASSERSPREKLFF. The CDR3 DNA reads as TGTGCCAGCAGTGAAAGGTCCCCAAGGGAAAAACTGTTTTTT.

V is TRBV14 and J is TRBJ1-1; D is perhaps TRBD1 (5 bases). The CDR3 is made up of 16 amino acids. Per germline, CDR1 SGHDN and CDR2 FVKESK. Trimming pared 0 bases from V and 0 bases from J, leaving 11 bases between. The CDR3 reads CASSQDLGALNTEAFF. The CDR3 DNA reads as TGTGCCAGCAGCCAAGATCTTGGGGCGTTGAACACTGAAGCTTTCTTT.

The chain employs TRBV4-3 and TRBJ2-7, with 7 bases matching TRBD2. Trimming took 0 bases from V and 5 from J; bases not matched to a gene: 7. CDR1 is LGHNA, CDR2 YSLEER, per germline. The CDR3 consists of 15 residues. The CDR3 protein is CASSQEEGGSHEQYF. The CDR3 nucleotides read TGCGCCAGCAGCCAAGAGGAAGGCGGGAGCCACGAGCAGTACTTC.

CDR3 protein: CATRTTGIKNIQYF. In DNA form, the CDR3 reads TGTGCCACCCGGACTACGGGGATCAAAAACATTCAGTACTTC. The V and J genes are TRBV6-1 and TRBJ2-4; tentative D call: TRBD2 (6 bases). Looked up from germline, CDR1 is MNHNS and CDR2 is SASEGT. The CDR3 has 14 amino acids. V dropped 10 bases and J dropped 3 bases, with 16 bases sitting between them.

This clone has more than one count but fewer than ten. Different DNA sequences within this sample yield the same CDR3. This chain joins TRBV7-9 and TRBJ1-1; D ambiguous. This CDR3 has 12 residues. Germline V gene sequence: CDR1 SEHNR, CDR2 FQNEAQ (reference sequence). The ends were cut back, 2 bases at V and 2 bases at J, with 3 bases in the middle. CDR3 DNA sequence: TGTGCCAGCAGCTTAATAAACACTGAAGCTTTCTTT. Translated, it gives CASSLINTEAFF. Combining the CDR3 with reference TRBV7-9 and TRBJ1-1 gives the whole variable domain DTGVSQNPRHKITKRGQNVTFRCDPISEHNRLYWYRQTLGQGPEFLTYFQNEAQLEKSRLLSDRFSAERPKGSFSTLEIQRTEQGDSAMYLCASSLINTEAFFGQGTRLTVV.

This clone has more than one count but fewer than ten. CDR3 sequence (DNA): TGTGCCTGGAGTGCGGGACTAGCGGGAGGCTACACCGGGGAGCTGTTTTTT. It yields the protein CAWSAGLAGGYTGELFF. This sequence joins TRBV30 and TRBJ2-2, with 15 positions matching TRBD2. V lost 1 base and J lost 3; bases outside the gene matches: 3. In germline, CDR1 is GTSNPN, CDR2 SVGIG (reference sequence). The CDR3 length is 17 residues.

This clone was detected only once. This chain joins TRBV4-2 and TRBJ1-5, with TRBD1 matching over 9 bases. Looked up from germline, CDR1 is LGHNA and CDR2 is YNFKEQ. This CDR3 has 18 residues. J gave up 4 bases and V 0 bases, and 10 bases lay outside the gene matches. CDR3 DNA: TGTGCCAGCAGCCAAGATGTTTCCGGGACAGGGACAAATCAGCCCCAGCATTTT. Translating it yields CASSQDVSGTGTNQPQHF.

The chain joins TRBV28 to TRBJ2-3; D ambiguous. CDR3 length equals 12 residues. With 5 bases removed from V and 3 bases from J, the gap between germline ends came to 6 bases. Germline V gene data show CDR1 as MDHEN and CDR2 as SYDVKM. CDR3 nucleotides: TGTGCCAGCAGTGCGGTGACAGATACGCAGTATTTT. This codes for CASSAVTDTQYF.

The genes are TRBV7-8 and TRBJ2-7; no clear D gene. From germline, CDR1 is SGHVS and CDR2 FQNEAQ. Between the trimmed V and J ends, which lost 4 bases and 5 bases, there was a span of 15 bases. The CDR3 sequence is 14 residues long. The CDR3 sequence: CASSSPPRKNEQYF. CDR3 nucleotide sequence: TGTGCCAGCAGCTCCCCTCCGCGGAAAAACGAGCAGTACTTC.

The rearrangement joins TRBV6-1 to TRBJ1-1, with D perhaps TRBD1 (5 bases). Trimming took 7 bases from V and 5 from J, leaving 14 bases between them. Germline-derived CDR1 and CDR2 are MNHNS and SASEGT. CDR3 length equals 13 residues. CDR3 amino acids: CASTEWGRTEAFF. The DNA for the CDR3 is TGTGCCAGCACCGAGTGGGGACGGACTGAAGCTTTCTTT.

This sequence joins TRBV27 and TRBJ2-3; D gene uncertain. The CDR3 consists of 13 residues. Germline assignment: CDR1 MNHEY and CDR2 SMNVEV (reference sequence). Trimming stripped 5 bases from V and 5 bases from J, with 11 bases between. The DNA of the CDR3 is TGTGCCAGCAGTACGCAAGCGAGAGATACGCAGTATTTT. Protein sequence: CASSTQARDTQYF.

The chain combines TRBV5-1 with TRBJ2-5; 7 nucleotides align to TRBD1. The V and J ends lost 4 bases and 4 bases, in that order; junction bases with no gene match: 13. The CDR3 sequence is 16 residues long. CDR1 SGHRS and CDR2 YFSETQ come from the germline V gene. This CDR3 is CASSPPGQSSRETQYF. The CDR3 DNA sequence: TGCGCCAGCAGCCCCCCGGGACAGTCCTCCCGAGAGACCCAGTACTTC.

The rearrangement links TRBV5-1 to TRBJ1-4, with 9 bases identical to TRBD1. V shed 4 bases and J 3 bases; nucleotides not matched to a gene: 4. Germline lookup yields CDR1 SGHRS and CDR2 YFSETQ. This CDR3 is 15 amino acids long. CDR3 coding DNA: TGCGCCAGCAGCCCGAGGACAGGGGCTAATGAAAAACTGTTTTTT. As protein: CASSPRTGANEKLFF.

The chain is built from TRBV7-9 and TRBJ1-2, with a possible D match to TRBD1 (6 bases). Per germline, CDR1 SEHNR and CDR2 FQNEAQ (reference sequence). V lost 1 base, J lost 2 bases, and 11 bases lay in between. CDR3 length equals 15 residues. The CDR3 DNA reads TGTGCCAGCAGCTTAGACGCGGGGGCAAACTATGGCTACACCTTC. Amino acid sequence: CASSLDAGANYGYTF.

CDR3 DNA sequence: TGTGCCTGGAGTGTATTTGGCCAGGGGGCTGAAGCTTTCTTT. Residues: CAWSVFGQGAEAFF. The chain has TRBV30 and TRBJ1-1; 7 bases map to TRBD1. The germline gives CDR1 GTSNPN, CDR2 SVGIG (reference sequence). The V and J ends lost 0 bases and 6 bases, in that order; junction bases with no gene match: 7. This CDR3 spans 14 amino acids.